This T cell receptor (beta chain) was captured in a study of Ad26.COV2.S vaccination and SARS-CoV-2 variants. For the study at large: The Ad26.COV2.S arm of the COV1001 trial was where the donor was placed. Each vaccinee took Ad26.COV2.S intramuscularly, once or twice 56 days apart. Study-wide results and caveats: Vaccine and placebo recipients had similar non-spike TCR breadth.

This CDR3 has 15 amino acids. Per the germline V gene, CDR1 is SGHRS and CDR2 is YFSETQ. Trimming at V came to 1 base and at J to 0 bases, leaving 2 bases not matched to a gene. Using immunoSEQ multiplex PCR, the repertoire was profiled, and TCRdb retains in-frame clones only, with some absent. Of about 400,000 clones in the sample, approximately 89% are singletons; the top ten hold 1.5% to 2%. This sample's treatment: some 20 received Ad26.COV2.S at low or high dose, single or two shots; about 5 received placebo; per-sample allocation not given. Day 63 following the first vaccine or placebo injection was when the samples were taken. Concerning this clone itself: What it binds is unknown.

The sample here was peripheral blood, taken in a trial of Ad26.COV2.S vaccine versus placebo. This sequence was found in a person aged 18 to 59 who received the Ad26.COV2.S COVID-19 vaccine or a placebo. The chain is built from TRBV5-1 and TRBJ2-7; TRBD1 matches 9 bases. The CDR3 protein is CASSLPGQGSYEQYF. As DNA, the CDR3 is TGCGCCAGCAGCTTGCCGGGACAGGGCTCCTACGAGCAGTACTTC.